Each of the 16 T cell receptor beta chains below was sequenced from the same sample in a study of T cell repertoires in cytomegalovirus infection. TCRdb analysed the reads with MiXCR anew, one entry per CDR3 protein. The table lists roughly 640,000 distinct CDR3 sequences, less than 25% of them singletons. Material: CD8+ T cells from PBMCs. The receptor source for this set is a human donor in good health (CMV status not recorded). Some clones in this sample may be carry-over from other donors' samples.

V gene TRBV6-5 combines with J gene TRBJ1-5; D may be TRBD1 (6 bases). Trimming removed 2 bases at V and 11 bases at J, with 16 bases between. The CDR3 length is 14 residues. Germline assignment: CDR1 MNHEY and CDR2 SVGAGI. In DNA, the CDR3 is TGTGCCAGCAGTTACGACAGGAAAAATCTGGCCCAGCATTTT. Translation: CASSYDRKNLAQHF.

The CDR3 coding sequence is TGCGCCAGCAGTCAATCACAAGGAAGCTCCTACGAGCAGTACGTC. This gives the protein CASSQSQGSSYEQYV. This chain uses TRBV23-1 with TRBJ2-7; no firm D call. TRBV23-1 is an open reading frame whose function is uncertain. This CDR3 has 15 amino acids. V lost 0 bases to trimming and J lost 0 bases, with 9 bases between them.

The chain is built from TRBV27 and TRBJ1-5; D gene ambiguous. Trimming stripped 2 bases from V and 3 bases from J, with 11 bases between. CDR3 size: 15 residues. CDR1 MNHEY and CDR2 SMNVEV come from the germline V gene (reference sequence). CDR3 sequence (DNA): TGTGCCAGCAGTTTAGGACGGCCCTTCAATCAGCCCCAGCATTTT. This sequence encodes CASSLGRPFNQPQHF.

This clonotype was recorded once. The genes are TRBV6-6 and TRBJ1-5, with a tentative D call TRBD1 (5 bases). The V gene's germline CDR1 is MNHNY and CDR2 SVGAGI (reference sequence). V was cut by 7 bases and J by 3 bases, with 13 bases left in between. The CDR3 runs 14 residues. The CDR3 here is CASTLQGYNQPQHF. CDR3 bases: TGTGCCAGCACCCTCCAGGGTTACAATCAGCCCCAGCATTTT.

This clonotype was seen only a few times. This chain links TRBV2 with TRBJ2-3; D gene uncertain. Germline V gives CDR1 SNHLY, CDR2 FYNNEI. The length of the CDR3 is 16 residues. V was cut by 2 bases and J by 5 bases, with 17 bases left in between. CDR3: CASSERYPGSGDTQYF. DNA of the CDR3: TGTGCCAGCAGTGAACGGTACCCCGGGTCTGGAGATACGCAGTATTTT.

This clonotype appeared a single time. A much larger clone lies a single base off, so this may be a read error. This rearrangement joins TRBV5-1 to TRBJ2-3; 7 bases agree with TRBD1. This CDR3 region has 17 residues. V lost 2 bases and J lost 1; bases outside the gene matches: 10. CDR1 SGHRS and CDR2 YFSETQ come from the germline V gene. CDR3 in amino acids: CASSFSVSGTGTDTQYF. Here the CDR3 DNA reads TGCGCCAGCAGCTTTTCCGTTTCCGGGACAGGCACAGATACGCAGTATTTT. The whole variable domain, filled in from reference TRBV5-1 and TRBJ2-3, reads KAGVTQTPRYLIKTRGQQVTLSCSPISGHRSVSWYQQTPGQGLQFLFEYFSETQRNKGNFPGRFSGRQFSNSRSEMNVSTLELGDSALYLCASSFSVSGTGTDTQYFGPGTRLTVL.

This clonotype was seen repeatedly, ten times or more. This chain connects TRBV7-2 to TRBJ2-1; TRBD1 agrees at 9 bases. V trimming: 2 bases; J trimming: 8 bases; junction bases outside the gene matches: 13. CDR3 length: 17 residues. The V gene's germline CDR1 is SGHTA and CDR2 FQGNSA. The CDR3 reads CASSLKGPGQGIYEQFF. The CDR3 DNA reads TGTGCCAGCAGCTTAAAGGGGCCGGGACAGGGTATCTATGAGCAGTTCTTC.

The chain joins TRBV7-8 to TRBJ2-7; D is undetermined. The CDR3 extends over 11 amino acids. Germline assignment: CDR1 SGHVS and CDR2 FQNEAQ. This chain's CDR3 is CASSSRRVWDV. The CDR3 bases are TGTGCCAGCAGCTCACGCCGGGTTTGGGACGTC.

This chain joins TRBV28 and TRBJ2-7; D not certain. Germline CDR1 and CDR2: MDHEN and SYDVKM. Trimming pared 4 bases from V and 0 bases from J, leaving 10 bases between. This CDR3 has 14 residues. CDR3 loop: CASSSLGYSYEQYV. DNA for the CDR3: TGTGCCAGCAGTTCCTTAGGGTACTCCTACGAGCAGTACGTC.

This clonotype was seen many times. The V and J genes are TRBV7-8 and TRBJ1-2, with D possibly TRBD1 on 5 matching bases. Germline values: CDR1 SGHVS, CDR2 FQNEAQ. The CDR3 is made up of 14 amino acids. Trimming removed 2 bases at V and 6 bases at J, with 13 bases between. CDR3 residues: CASSLWDRGDGYTF. The CDR3, as DNA: TGTGCCAGCAGCTTATGGGACCGCGGGGATGGCTACACCTTC.

The chain is built from TRBV6-1 and TRBJ2-7; D perhaps matches TRBD1 (5 bases). With 4 bases removed from V and 6 bases from J, the gap between germline ends came to 16 bases. Germline assignment: CDR1 MNHNS and CDR2 SASEGT. This CDR3 is 14 amino acids long. Here the CDR3 DNA reads TGTGCCAGCAGTGGTCTTGGGCAGGGCAGCGAGCAGTACGTC. Amino acid sequence: CASSGLGQGSEQYV.

At least ten counts were recorded for this clonotype. The rearrangement links TRBV7-6 to TRBJ2-6; 8 bases are shared with TRBD1. CDR1 is SGHVS and CDR2 is FNYEAQ in the germline V gene. Trimming cost V 3 bases and J 2 bases; bases outside gene matches: 9. This CDR3 spans 18 amino acids. The CDR3 region has the DNA TGTGCCAGCAGCTTCTTGACAGGGGTGGGAGCTGGGGCCAACGTCCTGACTTTC. Its protein product is CASSFLTGVGAGANVLTF.

As regards this clonotype: A much bigger clone sits one base away, suggesting this may be a read error. The V call is TRBV7-6, the J call TRBJ2-7; no clear D gene. Germline CDR1 SGHVS, CDR2 FNYEAQ. There are 15 residues in the CDR3. The CDR3 bases are TGTGTCAGCAGCTTAGAAAACAACCCCTCCTACGAGCAGTACTTC. This encodes CVSSLENNPSYEQYF.

The chain carries TRBV3-1 and TRBJ2-2; D may correspond to TRBD1 or TRBD2 (5 bases each). CDR3 length equals 22 residues. The V and J ends lost 6 bases and 0 bases respectively, with 32 bases between them. The V gene's germline CDR1 is LGHDT and CDR2 YNNKEL (reference sequence). The CDR3 DNA reads TGTGCCAGCAGAAACCAAGAGATAATCAGTTCCCGGGACGACTCGAACACCGGGGAGCTGTTTTTT. This sequence encodes CASRNQEIISSRDDSNTGELFF.

This clonotype was seen only a few times. The chain links TRBV6-5 to TRBJ2-3; D uncertain. Germline V gene lookup returns CDR1 MNHEY and CDR2 SVGAGI. This CDR3 region has 15 residues. V was pared by 0 bases and J by 1 base, with 8 bases between. The CDR3 DNA reads as TGTGCCAGCAGTTACTCTACATTGGGCACAGATACGCAGTATTTT. Translating it yields CASSYSTLGTDTQYF.

V is TRBV28 and J is TRBJ1-4; no clear D gene. Germline-derived CDR1 and CDR2 are MDHEN and SYDVKM. CDR3 length equals 16 residues. V was cut by 1 base and J by 13 bases, with 22 bases left in between. The CDR3 region is CASSLFATRRRVGLFF. As DNA, the CDR3 is TGTGCCAGCAGTTTATTCGCGACACGGCGGCGTGTAGGACTGTTTTTT.